Listed here are 23 T cell receptor beta chains from one sample, sequenced in a study of shared clonotypes between healthy human individuals. Some clones are missing from TCRdb's copy, which holds only in-frame ones; the method was immunoSEQ multiplex PCR. Of about 680,000 clones in the sample, less than 85% were seen once. The specimen was memory CD4+ T cells sorted from blood. Described subset: CD45RA-negative fraction. The receptors originated from a woman in her 30s in good health.

The chain recombines TRBV7-8 with TRBJ1-2; 8 bases agree with TRBD1. The CDR3 runs to 15 residues. Per the germline V gene, CDR1 is SGHVS and CDR2 is FQNEAQ. V trimming: 0 bases; J trimming: 3 bases; junction bases outside the gene matches: 3. The CDR3 loop reads CASSLAQGADYGYTF. DNA of the CDR3: TGTGCCAGCAGCTTAGCCCAGGGGGCGGACTATGGCTACACCTTC. The full variable domain, in which reference TRBV7-8 and TRBJ1-2 provide the parts outside the CDR3, is GAGVSQSPRYKVAKRGQDVALRCDPISGHVSLFWYQQALGQGPEFLTYFQNEAQLDKSGLPSDRFFAERPEGSVSTLKIQRTQQEDSAVYLCASSLAQGADYGYTFGSGTRLTVV.

The table lists this clone with a count of one. The chain uses TRBV11-2 and TRBJ1-1; D not certain. This CDR3 has 13 amino acids. The V gene's germline CDR1 is SGHAT and CDR2 FQNNGV. Trimming removed 0 bases from V and 2 bases from J, with 4 bases in between. CDR3 region: CASSLEYNTEAFF. CDR3 DNA: TGTGCCAGCAGCTTAGAGTATAACACTGAAGCTTTCTTT.

The chain combines TRBV6-6 with TRBJ2-1, with TRBD2 matching 8 bases. CDR1 is MNHNY, CDR2 SVGAGI, per germline (reference sequence). J was trimmed by 7 bases and V by 7 bases; bases with no gene match: 12. CDR3 length equals 15 residues. Here the CDR3 reads CASIVAGGPGNEQFF. In DNA form, the CDR3 reads TGTGCCAGCATCGTCGCGGGAGGCCCAGGGAATGAGCAGTTCTTC.

In this sample, this clone turned up a few times. The rearrangement joins TRBV13 to TRBJ2-7, with D hard to call. Trimming cost V 3 bases and J 6 bases, with 12 bases left between them. CDR3 length: 13 amino acids. CDR1 is PRHDT, CDR2 FYEKMQ, per germline (reference sequence). For the CDR3, the DNA is TGTGCCAGCAGCTTTACGACTGATACCGAGCAGTACTTC. Residues: CASSFTTDTEQYF.

Only a few counts were recorded for this clone. The gene calls are TRBV19 and TRBJ1-5; possibly TRBD1 for D (6 bases). The V gene's germline CDR1 is LNHDA and CDR2 SQIVND (reference sequence). This CDR3 has 15 residues. Trimming removed 3 bases at V and 7 bases at J, with 16 bases between. The CDR3 DNA is TGTGCCAGTAGTATCGGCACAGGGCTAAACCAGCCCCAGCATTTT. It codes for CASSIGTGLNQPQHF. The full variable domain, rest sourced from reference TRBV19 and TRBJ1-5, is DGGITQSPKYLFRKEGQNVTLSCEQNLNHDAMYWYRQDPGQGLRLIYYSQIVNDFQKGDIAEGYSVSREKKESFPLTVTSAQKNPTAFYLCASSIGTGLNQPQHFGDGTRLSIL.

J is TRBJ1-1 and V is TRBV6-5; 9 positions agree with TRBD1. Per the germline V gene, CDR1 is MNHEY and CDR2 is SVGAGI. The CDR3 is 15 residues long. With 7 bases clipped from V and 8 bases from J, the junction kept 14 bases outside the gene matches. This CDR3 reads CASTPRLIQGAEAFF. The CDR3 DNA sequence: TGTGCCAGCACCCCGAGACTCATACAGGGGGCGGAAGCTTTCTTT.

This clone is judged medium-sized. V usage is TRBV6-1 and J usage is TRBJ2-7; TRBD1 aligns across 8 bases. Germline values: CDR1 MNHNS, CDR2 SASEGT. With V trimmed by 5 bases and J by 7 bases, 13 bases remained unmatched. The CDR3 spans 15 residues. Written as DNA, the CDR3 is TGTGCCAGCAGTACTGGACAGGGAGACTCTAGTGAGCAGTACTTC. Amino acids: CASSTGQGDSSEQYF.

Of note for this clone: The identical CDR3 is also encoded by other nucleotide sequences in the sample. V usage is TRBV5-1 and J usage is TRBJ2-7; D is unresolved. Trimming removed 1 base from V and 6 bases from J, with 11 bases in between. Germline V gives CDR1 SGHRS, CDR2 YFSETQ. This CDR3 is built from 13 residues. This chain's CDR3 is CASSLWGGLEQYF. The CDR3 bases are TGCGCCAGCAGCTTGTGGGGTGGGCTCGAGCAGTACTTC.

The chain carries TRBV10-3 and TRBJ1-1; TRBD1 is a possible D gene (5 bases). V lost 2 bases and J lost 3, with 13 bases in between. The CDR3 spans 15 residues. Germline lookup yields CDR1 ENHRY and CDR2 SYGVKD. CDR3 amino acids: CAISEGDGRDTEAFF. DNA for the CDR3: TGTGCCATCAGTGAGGGGGACGGGAGGGACACTGAAGCTTTCTTT.

The CDR3 reads CASSQETGAVDGYTF. The CDR3 nucleotides read TGCGCCAGCAGCCAAGAAACAGGGGCCGTTGATGGCTACACCTTC. The chain couples TRBV4-1 to TRBJ1-2; 7 bases align to TRBD1. Germline V gives CDR1 MGHRA, CDR2 YSYEKL. Unmatched junction bases numbered 7, after V lost 0 bases and J lost 6 bases. CDR3 length: 15 residues.

The rearrangement joins TRBV28 to TRBJ2-7; 8 bases are shared with TRBD2. Losses at the gene ends were 3 bases for V and 0 bases for J; bases not matched to a gene: 7. The CDR3 spans 16 residues. Germline loops: CDR1 MDHEN, CDR2 SYDVKM. In DNA, the CDR3 is TGTGCCAGCAGTTTCCCAGCGGGAGTTTCCTCCTACGAGCAGTACTTC. Its protein product is CASSFPAGVSSYEQYF.

V gene TRBV28 combines with J gene TRBJ2-7, with TRBD2 matching 9 bases. The CDR3 loop spans 16 amino acids. The V gene's germline CDR1 is MDHEN and CDR2 SYDVKM. The V segment lost 5 bases and the J segment 5 bases; nucleotides outside the gene matches: 13. This chain's CDR3 is CASSPPRAGGPNEQYF. The CDR3, as DNA: TGTGCCAGCAGTCCCCCACGGGCGGGAGGGCCTAACGAGCAGTACTTC.

The CDR3: CASSLVPQETQYF. For the CDR3, the DNA is TGTGCCAGCAGCTTGGTTCCTCAAGAGACCCAGTACTTC. V is TRBV5-6 and J is TRBJ2-5; D is ambiguous. V was shortened by 0 bases and J by 2 bases, with 5 bases between the two germline ends. The germline gives CDR1 SGHDT, CDR2 YYEEEE. The CDR3 consists of 13 residues.

This clone was observed a single time. The J gene is TRBJ2-6, the V gene TRBV7-3; no clear D gene. The V end lost 2 bases, the J end lost 0 bases, and 14 bases lay between the germline ends. The CDR3 contains 18 residues. CDR1 and CDR2 from the germline V gene are SGHTA and FQGTGA. CDR3 loop: CASSLLTPGASGANVLTF. The CDR3 coding sequence is TGTGCCAGCAGCTTACTAACCCCTGGAGCCTCTGGGGCCAACGTCCTGACTTTC.

V usage is TRBV20-1 and J usage is TRBJ2-7; no reliable D call. Germline CDR1 DFQATT, CDR2 SNEGSKA (reference sequence). V was cut by 1 base and J by 3 bases, with 4 bases left in between. The CDR3 contains 11 residues. The CDR3 loop reads CSARGRYEQYF. In nucleotides, the CDR3 is TGCAGTGCTAGAGGTCGCTACGAGCAGTACTTC.

CDR3 amino acids: CASSEALSTGELFF. Written as DNA, the CDR3 is TGTGCCAGCAGTGAAGCGCTCAGCACCGGGGAGCTGTTTTTT. V is TRBV2 and J is TRBJ2-2; no clear D gene. Germline loops: CDR1 SNHLY, CDR2 FYNNEI. The length of the CDR3 is 14 residues. V shed 0 bases and J shed 4 bases, with 6 bases lying between them.

This clone turned up a few times. J is TRBJ1-1 and V is TRBV7-9; TRBD1 matches 12 bases. V lost 5 bases and J lost 3; bases outside the gene matches: 10. The germline gives CDR1 SEHNR, CDR2 FQNEAQ (reference sequence). The CDR3 runs to 17 residues. CDR3 sequence reads: CASSPGQGARLDTEAFF. The CDR3 DNA follows: TGTGCCAGCAGCCCGGGACAGGGGGCAAGGTTGGACACTGAAGCTTTCTTT.

The chain combines TRBV28 with TRBJ1-1; maybe TRBD1 (5 bases). The CDR3 runs to 15 residues. Trimming took off 1 base at V and 12 bases at J, with 21 bases between the two ends. Germline loops: CDR1 MDHEN, CDR2 SYDVKM. The CDR3 DNA reads TGTGCCAGCAGTTTATATACGGGCGGGGCAGGGAGATCTTTCTTT. It is translated as CASSLYTGGAGRSFF.

This chain uses TRBV6-5 with TRBJ1-2; tentatively, D is TRBD1 (6 bases). The V and J ends lost 5 bases and 8 bases respectively, with 15 bases between them. CDR1 MNHEY and CDR2 SVGAGI come from the germline V gene. The CDR3 is 13 amino acids. Here the CDR3 reads CASSPQGVRGYTF. In DNA form, the CDR3 reads TGTGCCAGCAGTCCACAGGGCGTTCGGGGCTACACCTTC.

This clone was counted between two and nine times. The J gene is TRBJ1-5, the V gene TRBV28; no definite D call. The germline CDR1 and CDR2 sequences are MDHEN and SYDVKM. CDR3 size: 17 residues. Trimming stripped 3 bases from V and 2 bases from J, with 17 bases between. The CDR3 nucleotides are TGTGCCAGCAGTTTCGGGATACGACGAACCCGCAATCAGCCCCAGCATTTT. It encodes CASSFGIRRTRNQPQHF. The full variable domain, completed using reference TRBV28 and TRBJ1-5, is DVKVTQSSRYLVKRTGEKVFLECVQDMDHENMFWYRQDPGLGLRLIYFSYDVKMKEKGDIPEGYSVSREKKERFSLILESASTNQTSMYLCASSFGIRRTRNQPQHFGDGTRLSIL.

Written as DNA, the CDR3 is TGTGCCAGCAGGGAGCGGGACCTCTACGAGCAGTACTTC. It encodes CASRERDLYEQYF. J is TRBJ2-7 and V is TRBV7-2; 7 bases match TRBD2. The germline CDR1 and CDR2 sequences are SGHTA and FQGNSA. Trimming at V came to 6 bases and at J to 3 bases, leaving 5 bases not matched to a gene. The CDR3 is made up of 13 amino acids.

V usage is TRBV6-5 and J usage is TRBJ2-3; TRBD2 matches at 10 bases. The CDR3 totals 16 residues. Trimming cost V 2 bases and J 14 bases; bases outside gene matches: 16. Germline CDR1 MNHEY, CDR2 SVGAGI. CDR3 residues: CASSYQAAGGPAVSYF. In nucleotides, the CDR3 is TGTGCCAGCAGTTACCAAGCAGCGGGAGGGCCAGCTGTGTCGTATTTT.

V usage is TRBV28 and J usage is TRBJ2-7, with D maybe TRBD2 (6 bases). The V and J ends lost 6 bases and 4 bases respectively, with 10 bases between them. The CDR3 sequence is 12 residues long. The germline CDR1 and CDR2 sequences are MDHEN and SYDVKM. The CDR3 protein is CASSWGRYEQYF. CDR3 in DNA: TGTGCCAGCAGCTGGGGGAGGTACGAGCAGTACTTC.